The 27 T cell receptor beta chains below come from one sample, sequenced in a study of response to subunit inactivated influenza vaccine. MiXCR, run by TCRdb on the RT-PCR reads, gives a single entry per CDR3 protein. Of approximately 530,000 distinct CDR3 sequences in the sample, less than 8% were seen once. Sequencing used PBMCs from blood, obtained less than 30 months after vaccination. These receptor sequences come from a man aged 50 to 75 who received an inactivated influenza vaccine.

The sample holds a few counts of this clonotype. V gene TRBV6-1 combines with J gene TRBJ2-1; tentative D call: TRBD1 (5 bases). Germline V CDR1 and CDR2: MNHNS, SASEGT. V shed 5 bases and J shed 0 bases, with 14 bases lying between them. This CDR3 has 16 residues. The CDR3 is CASSNQGSLSYNEQFF. In DNA, the CDR3 is TGTGCCAGCAGTAATCAGGGTAGCCTCTCCTACAATGAGCAGTTCTTC.

This clonotype has more than one count but fewer than ten. The gene calls are TRBV4-3 and TRBJ2-7, with unresolved D. CDR1 is LGHNA and CDR2 is YSLEER in the germline V gene. The CDR3 is made up of 14 amino acids. V was pared by 0 bases and J by 5 bases, with 11 bases between. The CDR3 DNA is TGCGCCAGCAGCCAAGATCCGGCCTCAGACGAGCAGTACTTC. Amino acid sequence: CASSQDPASDEQYF.

The V gene is TRBV23-1, the J gene TRBJ2-7; no clear D. TRBV23-1 is an ORF; its function is uncertain. V lost 4 bases and J 0 bases, leaving 25 bases between the germline ends. The CDR3 length is 19 residues. CDR3 DNA sequence: TGCGCCAGCAGTCCACTTGAAATGCTACGGGCACACAGCTCCTACGAGCAGTACTTC. Encoded protein: CASSPLEMLRAHSSYEQYF.

This clonotype came up a few times. The chain links TRBV6-2 or TRBV6-3 to TRBJ2-7; D remains unclear. The CDR3 is made up of 16 amino acids. CDR1 and CDR2 from the germline V gene are MNHEY and SVGEGT. Trimming cost V 2 bases and J 4 bases, with 18 bases left between them. The CDR3 DNA is TGTGCCAGCAGTTACCCCCTCGTAAGACTGAAATACGAGCAGTACTTC. It yields the protein CASSYPLVRLKYEQYF.

Points on this clonotype: One base away lies a much larger clone, so this may be a sequencing read error. The V gene is TRBV11-2, the J gene TRBJ2-3, with 7 bases fitting TRBD1. CDR1 and CDR2 from the germline V gene are SGHAT and FQNNGV. V dropped 3 bases and J dropped 0; count of bases not matched to a gene: 3. The CDR3 has 15 residues. The CDR3 spells CASSFSGQSTDTQYF. CDR3 bases: TGTGCCAGCAGCTTTTCGGGACAGAGCACAGATACGCAGTATTTT. Using reference TRBV11-2 and TRBJ2-3 for the parts outside the CDR3, the full variable domain is EAGVAQSPRYKIIEKRQSVAFWCNPISGHATLYWYQQILGQGPKLLIQFQNNGVVDDSQLPKDRFSAERLKGVDSTLKIQPAKLEDSAVYLCASSFSGQSTDTQYFGPGTRLTVL.

This clonotype has only a few counts. This rearrangement joins TRBV28 to TRBJ2-2; 7 nucleotides align to TRBD2. The CDR3 consists of 16 residues. The trim removed 4 bases at V and 4 bases at J, leaving 9 bases unmatched. Germline V gene sequence: CDR1 MDHEN, CDR2 SYDVKM. CDR3 DNA sequence: TGTGCCAGCAGTTCCATGGGGAGGGTTGTCACCGGGGAGCTGTTTTTT. Protein: CASSSMGRVVTGELFF.

This clonotype was seen ten or more times. The chain combines TRBV7-8 with TRBJ2-3; 9 bases align to TRBD2. Germline values: CDR1 SGHVS, CDR2 FQNEAQ. Germline trimming cut 5 bases from V and 2 bases from J; bases unmatched to any gene: 8. The CDR3 contains 16 residues. The chain's CDR3 is CASSLTSGQATDTQYF. CDR3 DNA: TGTGCCAGCAGCCTAACTAGCGGGCAAGCCACAGATACGCAGTATTTT.

The rearrangement uses TRBV6-2 or TRBV6-3 and TRBJ2-1; D is possibly TRBD1 or TRBD2 (5 bases each). The ends were cut back, 8 bases at V and 9 bases at J, with 17 bases in the middle. The CDR3 is 13 amino acids. Germline V gives CDR1 MNHEY, CDR2 SVGEGT. CDR3 DNA: TGTGCCAGCTTTAAGAATTTTGGGGGTGAGCAGTTCTTC. It specifies CASFKNFGGEQFF.

The gene calls are TRBV7-2 and TRBJ1-5; 8 positions match TRBD1. Trimming at V came to 5 bases and at J to 6 bases, leaving 12 bases not matched to a gene. The CDR3 is 16 amino acids. Germline V CDR1 and CDR2: SGHTA, FQGNSA. CDR3 loop: CASSPGQVIRGQPQHF. The CDR3 DNA reads TGTGCCAGCAGCCCGGGACAGGTTATTCGAGGTCAGCCCCAGCATTTT.

This clonotype has a count of ten or more. This chain uses TRBV3-1 with TRBJ1-5; D unclear. Germline V CDR1 and CDR2: LGHDT, YNNKEL (reference sequence). The CDR3 covers 18 residues. The V end lost 4 bases, the J end lost 2 bases, and 21 bases lay between the germline ends. CDR3 protein: CASSPIYPRGKGNQPQHF. CDR3 nucleotide sequence: TGTGCCAGCAGCCCAATATATCCCCGGGGTAAAGGCAATCAGCCCCAGCATTTT.

There are many counts of this clonotype. The chain is built from TRBV6-1 and TRBJ2-1, with D perhaps TRBD1 or TRBD2 (5 bases each). Germline CDR1 is MNHNS and CDR2 is SASEGT. The V end lost 4 bases, the J end lost 4 bases, and 17 bases lay between the germline ends. The CDR3 is 16 residues long. As DNA, the CDR3 is TGTGCCAGCAGTGCCCTCGGGACCTCATCTTACAATGAGCAGTTCTTC. It codes for CASSALGTSSYNEQFF.

The chain combines TRBV29-1 with TRBJ2-5; D could derive from TRBD1 or TRBD2 (5 bases each). V was pared by 7 bases and J by 1 base, with 10 bases between. Per the germline V gene, CDR1 is SQVTM and CDR2 is ANQGSEA. The CDR3 is made up of 12 amino acids. The chain's CDR3 is CSAGTVQETQYF. CDR3 coding DNA: TGCAGCGCTGGGACGGTCCAAGAGACCCAGTACTTC.

Many counts were recorded for this clonotype. This chain uses TRBV5-1 with TRBJ2-2; D perhaps matches TRBD2 (5 bases). The CDR3 length is 14 residues. Trimming removed 0 bases from V and 4 bases from J, with 7 bases in between. The germline V gene encodes CDR1 SGHRS and CDR2 YFSETQ. This CDR3 reads CASSLGAGTGELFF. CDR3 nucleotide sequence: TGCGCCAGCAGCTTGGGCGCGGGCACCGGGGAGCTGTTTTTT.

This clonotype was counted many times. This chain joins TRBV5-1 and TRBJ1-4, with a weak D call TRBD1 (5 bases). The ends were cut back, 1 base at V and 0 bases at J, with 10 bases in the middle. The CDR3 spans 16 residues. Germline loops: CDR1 SGHRS, CDR2 YFSETQ. This CDR3 is CASSLMDTTTNEKLFF. The CDR3, as DNA: TGCGCCAGCAGCTTGATGGACACGACAACTAATGAAAAACTGTTTTTT.

This clonotype has at least ten counts. The chain couples TRBV28 to TRBJ2-3; TRBD2 matches 7 bases. The CDR3 length is 15 residues. V lost 2 bases to trimming and J lost 2 bases; unmatched junction nucleotides: 4. CDR1 MDHEN and CDR2 SYDVKM come from the germline V gene. Written as DNA, the CDR3 is TGTGCCAGCAGTTTAGCGGGAGACCCCACAGATACGCAGTATTTT. Amino acids: CASSLAGDPTDTQYF.

The V gene is TRBV7-2, the J gene TRBJ1-2; D unclear. Trimming shortened V by 4 bases and J by 2 bases, and 11 bases separated the two germline ends. The CDR3 is made up of 14 amino acids. The germline V gene encodes CDR1 SGHTA and CDR2 FQGNSA. The DNA of the CDR3 is TGTGCCAGCAGCTCCTCGACAATGAACTATGGCTACACCTTC. Translated, it gives CASSSSTMNYGYTF.

V is TRBV5-1 and J is TRBJ2-3, with D unresolved. The CDR3 length is 15 residues. V lost 0 bases and J 2 bases, leaving 10 bases between the germline ends. Per germline, CDR1 SGHRS and CDR2 YFSETQ. CDR3 region: CASSLEDLDTDTQYF. The CDR3 DNA sequence: TGCGCCAGCAGCTTGGAAGATCTCGACACAGATACGCAGTATTTT.

The chain uses TRBV7-2 and TRBJ1-1; D is uncertain. This CDR3 region has 14 residues. V gave up 1 base and J gave up 3 bases, with 9 bases separating them. In germline, CDR1 is SGHTA, CDR2 FQGNSA. CDR3 bases: TGTGCCAGCAGCTTAGGCTCGGGGTACACTGAAGCTTTCTTT. Amino acid sequence: CASSLGSGYTEAFF. The whole variable domain, remainder taken from reference TRBV7-2 and TRBJ1-1, is GAGVSQSPSNKVTEKGKDVELRCDPISGHTALYWYRQSLGQGLEFLIYFQGNSAPDKSGLPSDRFSAERTGGSVSTLTIQRTQQEDSAVYLCASSLGSGYTEAFFGQGTRLTVV.

This clonotype came up a few times. The chain employs TRBV29-1 and TRBJ2-1; possibly TRBD2 for D (6 bases). This CDR3 region has 13 residues. Trimming removed 4 bases at V and 4 bases at J, with 11 bases between. Germline loops: CDR1 SQVTM, CDR2 ANQGSEA. The CDR3 DNA follows: TGCAGCGTTGTCGGGAGATATTACAATGAGCAGTTCTTC. This translates into CSVVGRYYNEQFF.

This clonotype was observed many times. The V gene is TRBV5-1, the J gene TRBJ2-2; maybe TRBD2 (5 bases). The V end lost 5 bases, the J end lost 4 bases, and 9 bases lay between the germline ends. CDR3 length equals 13 residues. Germline V lookup: CDR1 SGHRS, CDR2 YFSETQ. CDR3 region: CASRASSTGELFF. The CDR3 DNA reads TGCGCCAGCAGAGCTAGCAGCACCGGGGAGCTGTTTTTT.

This chain links TRBV9 with TRBJ2-1; TRBD2 agrees at 12 bases. Losses at the gene ends were 0 bases for V and 9 bases for J; bases not matched to a gene: 4. Germline CDR1 and CDR2: SGDLS and YYNGEE. The CDR3 runs to 15 residues. The CDR3: CASSVGLAGGAEQFF. The CDR3 DNA follows: TGTGCCAGCAGCGTAGGGCTAGCGGGAGGGGCTGAGCAGTTCTTC.

This clonotype has only a few counts. For the CDR3, the DNA is TGCAGTGCTATTCGTCCAATTTTCCCCCACGAGCAGTACTTC. It yields the protein CSAIRPIFPHEQYF. The chain recombines TRBV20-1 with TRBJ2-7, with D uncertain. The CDR3 covers 14 residues. Germline V gives CDR1 DFQATT, CDR2 SNEGSKA (reference sequence). Trimming removed 4 bases at V and 5 bases at J, with 18 bases between.

This chain links TRBV10-3 with TRBJ2-3, with a possible D match to TRBD2 (6 bases). This CDR3 has 15 residues. The germline V gene has CDR1 ENHRY and CDR2 SYGVKD. V was shortened by 4 bases and J by 0 bases, with 11 bases between the two germline ends. CDR3 in DNA: TGTGCCATCAGTGTCCGCGGGGTAAGCACAGATACGCAGTATTTT. Translation: CAISVRGVSTDTQYF.

There are a few counts of this clonotype. The gene calls are TRBV4-1 and TRBJ1-1; a weak D match, TRBD1 (5 bases). V lost 0 bases to trimming and J lost 1 base, with 12 bases between them. The CDR3 has 16 amino acids. The germline CDR1 and CDR2 sequences are MGHRA and YSYEKL. As DNA, the CDR3 is TGCGCCAGCAGCCAAGACAGGGTACAGGAGAACACTGAAGCTTTCTTT. Translated, it gives CASSQDRVQENTEAFF.

The table lists this clonotype with many counts. This rearrangement joins TRBV12-3 or TRBV12-4 to TRBJ2-7; possible D gene TRBD2, 5 bases. Trimming stripped 0 bases from V and 5 bases from J, with 8 bases between. The CDR3 has 13 residues. This CDR3 reads CASSLAGVNEQYF. The CDR3 DNA reads as TGTGCCAGCAGTTTAGCGGGAGTCAACGAGCAGTACTTC.

This clonotype was observed many times. V usage is TRBV4-2 and J usage is TRBJ2-7; D is perhaps TRBD2 (6 bases). Per the germline V gene, CDR1 is LGHNA and CDR2 is YNFKEQ. V shed 2 bases and J shed 0 bases, with 23 bases lying between them. The CDR3 totals 19 residues. This CDR3 reads CASSQLEGFAGKTSYEQYF. The CDR3, as DNA: TGTGCCAGCAGCCAACTGGAGGGATTTGCCGGGAAAACCTCCTACGAGCAGTACTTC.

V usage is TRBV4-2 and J usage is TRBJ1-2, with 7 bases matching TRBD1. The J segment lost 1 base and the V segment lost 4 bases, leaving 9 bases of the junction unmatched. Germline V gene sequence: CDR1 LGHNA, CDR2 YNFKEQ. This CDR3 region has 16 residues. CDR3 in amino acids: CASSRATGQSNYGYTF. The CDR3 bases are TGTGCCAGCAGCCGAGCAACGGGACAGAGTAACTATGGCTACACCTTC.